This section outlines one TCR beta chain sequence together with its context. The antigen is not known. The data originate from a study of T-cell reconstitution after alpha-beta-depleted transplantation in children. Overall study findings and caveats: Newly made T cells mostly supplied T-cell counts and diversity one year after transplant. Two months or so post-transplant, alpha-beta T cells reportedly derived from several hundred expanded graft clones.

Molecular barcoding with unique molecular identifiers was used for the TCRbeta library. TCRdb re-derived calls from the PCR reads in MiXCR, one entry per CDR3 protein. Counted here are about 580,000 distinct CDR3 sequences, under 30% occurring once; the ten biggest clones make up 11% to 15%. The TCR was taken from a boy younger than two who had a stem cell transplant for acute myeloid leukemia, so the T cells may come from the graft donor. The material sequenced was PBMCs, mostly from graft donor cells, taken 360 days after TCRalphabeta/CD19-depleted stem cell transplant.

CDR3 in amino acids: CASTKSLRNYGYTF. The CDR3 DNA follows: TGCGCCAGCACAAAGTCCCTACGAAACTATGGCTACACCTTC. The genes are TRBV5-1 and TRBJ1-2, with D unclear. The CDR3 is made up of 14 amino acids. V was trimmed by 6 bases and J by 2 bases, leaving 14 bases between them. Germline CDR1 reads SGHRS; CDR2 reads YFSETQ.